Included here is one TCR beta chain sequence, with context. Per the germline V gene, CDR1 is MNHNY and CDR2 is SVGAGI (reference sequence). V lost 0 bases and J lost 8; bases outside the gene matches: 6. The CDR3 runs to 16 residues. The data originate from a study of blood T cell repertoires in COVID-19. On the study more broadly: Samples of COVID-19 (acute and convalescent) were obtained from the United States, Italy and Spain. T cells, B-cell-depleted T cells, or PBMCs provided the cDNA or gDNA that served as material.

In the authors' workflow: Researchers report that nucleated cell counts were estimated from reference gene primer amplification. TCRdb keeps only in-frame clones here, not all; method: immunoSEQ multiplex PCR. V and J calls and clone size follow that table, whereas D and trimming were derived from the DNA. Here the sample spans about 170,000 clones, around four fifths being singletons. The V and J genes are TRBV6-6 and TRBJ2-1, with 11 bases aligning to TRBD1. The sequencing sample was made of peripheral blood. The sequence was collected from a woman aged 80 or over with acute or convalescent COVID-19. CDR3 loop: CASSYSGQGASYEQFF. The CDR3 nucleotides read TGTGCCAGCAGTTACTCAGGACAGGGGGCATCATATGAGCAGTTCTTC.